The 18 T cell receptor beta chains below all came from one sample that was sequenced in a study of cytomegalovirus exposure and HLA in healthy donors (dated by TCRdb to about 2017). Library preparation employed the immunoSEQ multiplex PCR assay. For the multiplex PCR, a mixture combining 60 forward primers for TCR Vbeta segments and 13 reverse primers for TCR Jbeta segments was used. The table was pulled from immuneACCESS by TCRdb, which kept in-frame rearrangements only. Such tables lose some clones; where checked, under half of the loss comes from unresolved V genes, and the rest has no known cause. The sample records approximately 160,000 clones, around 80% of which are singletons. The ten largest clones represent 1.4% to 1.5% of the sample. Sequenced sample: PBMCs. These receptors all stem from a woman in her 30s in good health and CMV-seropositive.

The chain has TRBV28 and TRBJ2-1, with TRBD2 identical over 9 bases. The CDR3 contains 14 residues. Trimming at V came to 2 bases and at J to 10 bases, leaving 6 bases not matched to a gene. Germline values: CDR1 MDHEN, CDR2 SYDVKM. The CDR3 protein is CASSLGGRAEEQFF. The CDR3 DNA sequence: TGTGCCAGCAGTTTAGGCGGGAGGGCCGAGGAGCAGTTCTTC.

The rearrangement uses TRBV7-6 and TRBJ2-7, with D tentatively TRBD1 (8 bases). The V end lost 5 bases, the J end lost 5 bases, and 16 bases lay between the germline ends. Germline CDR1 SGHVS, CDR2 FNYEAQ. The CDR3 is 14 amino acids. CDR3 amino acids: CASSRIQGGDEQYF. For the CDR3, the DNA is TGTGCCAGCAGCCGAATACAGGGGGGGGACGAGCAGTACTTC.

This chain uses TRBV5-1 with TRBJ2-5, with 8 bases that match TRBD2. The DNA end lines up better with TRBJ2-7; the J call may be wrong. Germline assignment: CDR1 SGHRS and CDR2 YFSETQ. CDR3 size: 16 residues. The CDR3 DNA is TGCGCCAGCAGCTTGGGCCCAGCGGGAGTTACCTACGAGCAGTACTTC. It specifies CASSLGPAGVTYEQYF.

This chain joins TRBV11-3 and TRBJ2-1; 8 bases map to TRBD2. V was pared by 0 bases and J by 0 bases, with 4 bases of the junction left unmatched. The V gene's germline CDR1 is SGHNT and CDR2 YENEEA. This CDR3 has 17 amino acids. The chain's CDR3 is CASSLDGAGGSYNEQFF. In nucleotides, the CDR3 is TGTGCCAGCAGCTTAGATGGGGCGGGAGGCTCCTACAATGAGCAGTTCTTC. Looking up the rest from reference TRBV11-3 and TRBJ2-1 gives the full variable domain: EAGVVQSPRYKIIEKKQPVAFWCNPISGHNTLYWYLQNLGQGPELLIRYENEEAVDDSQLPKDRFSAERLKGVDSTLKIQPAELGDSAVYLCASSLDGAGGSYNEQFFGPGTRLTVL.

This chain links TRBV30 with TRBJ1-5, with TRBD1 matching over 8 bases. From germline, CDR1 is GTSNPN and CDR2 SVGIG (reference sequence). The V gene end was trimmed by 5 bases and the J gene end by 1 base; junction bases not matched to a gene: 7. This CDR3 has 15 residues. The CDR3 spells CAWDPTGASNQPQHF. The CDR3 coding sequence is TGTGCCTGGGATCCGACAGGGGCGAGCAATCAGCCCCAGCATTTT.

The V gene is TRBV9, the J gene TRBJ2-7; the match to TRBD1 covers 7 bases. V lost 0 bases, J lost 6 bases, and 6 bases stayed unmatched. The germline V gene has CDR1 SGDLS and CDR2 YYNGEE. The CDR3 extends over 14 amino acids. In DNA form, the CDR3 reads TGTGCCAGCAGCGTAGGGCTAGGACAGGCCGAGCAGTACTTC. This translates into CASSVGLGQAEQYF. Combining the CDR3 with reference TRBV9 and TRBJ2-7 gives the whole variable domain DSGVTQTPKHLITATGQRVTLRCSPRSGDLSVYWYQQSLDQGLQFLIQYYNGEERAKGNILERFSAQQFPDLHSELNLSSLELGDSALYFCASSVGLGQAEQYFGPGTRLTVT.

Only one count was recorded for this clone. The J gene is TRBJ2-7, the V gene TRBV7-2; TRBD2 matches at 12 bases. The CDR3 covers 16 residues. The germline V gene encodes CDR1 SGHTA and CDR2 FQGNSA. Germline trimming cut 0 bases from V and 6 bases from J; bases unmatched to any gene: 6. The CDR3 region has the DNA TGTGCCAGCAGCTTAGCTGCGACTAGCGGGAGCGCCGAGCAGTACTTC. Translated: CASSLAATSGSAEQYF. Supplemented by reference TRBV7-2 and TRBJ2-7, the full variable domain reads GAGVSQSPSNKVTEKGKDVELRCDPISGHTALYWYRQSLGQGLEFLIYFQGNSAPDKSGLPSDRFSAERTGGSVSTLTIQRTQQEDSAVYLCASSLAATSGSAEQYFGPGTRLTVT.

The rearrangement uses TRBV4-3 and TRBJ2-7, with 7 bases matching TRBD1. The germline gives CDR1 LGHNA, CDR2 YSLEER. This CDR3 comprises 13 residues. V dropped 3 bases and J dropped 4; count of bases not matched to a gene: 3. CDR3 region: CASSHEQGYEQYF. In DNA form, the CDR3 reads TGCGCCAGCAGCCACGAACAGGGGTACGAGCAGTACTTC.

This rearrangement joins TRBV6-5 to TRBJ1-3; weak D call: TRBD1 (5 bases). The V and J ends lost 6 bases and 5 bases respectively, with 14 bases between them. The V gene's germline CDR1 is MNHEY and CDR2 SVGAGI. The CDR3 has 14 residues. CDR3 loop: CASRRQGNRNTIYF. The CDR3 DNA is TGTGCCAGCAGGCGGCAGGGAAATAGAAACACCATATATTTT.

V is TRBV19 and J is TRBJ2-7; D unclear. V was pared by 0 bases and J by 0 bases, with 6 bases between. Germline loops: CDR1 LNHDA, CDR2 SQIVND (reference sequence). The CDR3 is 14 amino acids. This CDR3 is CASSIDRNSYEQYF. The CDR3 nucleotides are TGTGCCAGTAGTATAGACAGGAACTCCTACGAGCAGTACTTC.

The rearrangement links TRBV11-2 to TRBJ2-7; the D is unclear. V lost 3 bases to trimming and J lost 0 bases, with 9 bases between them. The CDR3 loop spans 14 amino acids. Germline CDR1 is SGHAT and CDR2 is FQNNGV. CDR3 sequence reads: CASSFTMSSYEQYF. CDR3 nucleotide sequence: TGTGCCAGCAGCTTTACTATGAGCTCCTACGAGCAGTACTTC.

The chain uses TRBV7-3 and TRBJ1-1; D might be TRBD1 (5 bases). Looked up from germline, CDR1 is SGHTA and CDR2 is FQGTGA. Trimming removed 5 bases at V and 5 bases at J, with 15 bases between. There are 14 residues in the CDR3. The DNA of the CDR3 is TGTGCCAGCAGCCCCGGCAGGGTAGGAACTGAAGCTTTCTTT. The encoded protein is CASSPGRVGTEAFF.

This chain uses TRBV4-3 with TRBJ2-3; 9 bases align to TRBD2. The CDR3 is made up of 18 amino acids. J gave up 5 bases and V 0 bases, and 12 bases lay outside the gene matches. Germline V CDR1 and CDR2: LGHNA, YSLEER. CDR3 DNA: TGCGCCAGCAGCCAAGATCGTGCGGGAGGGCCCCTCGGAGATACGCAGTATTTT. Its protein is CASSQDRAGGPLGDTQYF.

J is TRBJ2-1 and V is TRBV9; 12 bases map to TRBD2. CDR1 is SGDLS and CDR2 is YYNGEE in the germline V gene. The CDR3 covers 15 residues. V was clipped by 4 bases and J by 4 bases; unmatched bases: 3. The DNA for the CDR3 is TGTGCCAGCAGCCGTGGGACTAGCGGGTACAATGAGCAGTTCTTC. Translated: CASSRGTSGYNEQFF.

J is TRBJ2-3 and V is TRBV18, with 10 bases identical to TRBD1. The CDR3 extends over 15 amino acids. V shed 3 bases, J shed 2 bases, and the junction held 2 bases outside the gene matches. Per the germline V gene, CDR1 is KGHSH and CDR2 is LQKENI. CDR3 DNA sequence: TGTGCCAGCTCACCGGGACAGGGGTACACAGATACGCAGTATTTT. Its translation is CASSPGQGYTDTQYF. Drawing the rest from reference TRBV18 and TRBJ2-3, the complete variable domain is NAGVMQNPRHLVRRRGQEARLRCSPMKGHSHVYWYRQLPEEGLKFMVYLQKENIIDESGMPKERFSAEFPKEGPSILRIQQVVRGDSAAYFCASSPGQGYTDTQYFGPGTRLTVL.

The chain links TRBV30 to TRBJ2-7, with 7 bases lining up with TRBD1. This CDR3 spans 18 amino acids. J lost 4 bases, V lost 2 bases, and 20 bases had no gene match. The V gene's germline CDR1 is GTSNPN and CDR2 SVGIG (reference sequence). The CDR3 DNA reads TGTGCCTGGAGTCCCCTAGATTACGACAGGGATGAACTTTACGAGCAGTACTTC. Translation gives CAWSPLDYDRDELYEQYF.

The rearrangement uses TRBV19 and TRBJ2-2; TRBD2 agrees at 11 bases. The V and J ends lost 7 bases and 7 bases, in that order; junction bases with no gene match: 11. The germline V gene encodes CDR1 LNHDA and CDR2 SQIVND (reference sequence). The CDR3 consists of 16 residues. CDR3 DNA: TGTGCCAGTACCCTTAGTGGCGGACTAGCGGGCGGGGAGCTGTTTTTT. Translation: CASTLSGGLAGGELFF.

V and J are TRBV9 and TRBJ1-2, with D maybe TRBD1 (5 bases). Germline CDR1 is SGDLS and CDR2 is YYNGEE. Trimming cost V 3 bases and J 8 bases, with 11 bases left between them. CDR3 length equals 12 residues. The CDR3 loop is CASSALRGGYTF. CDR3 bases: TGTGCCAGCAGCGCCTTAAGGGGCGGCTACACCTTC. Drawing the rest from reference TRBV9 and TRBJ1-2, the complete variable domain is DSGVTQTPKHLITATGQRVTLRCSPRSGDLSVYWYQQSLDQGLQFLIQYYNGEERAKGNILERFSAQQFPDLHSELNLSSLELGDSALYFCASSALRGGYTFGSGTRLTVV.